This T cell receptor (beta chain) is from a study of T cell repertoires in cytomegalovirus infection. Background on the study: Both a matching HLA type and CMV infection were indicated by public TCR beta signatures.

In this sample, this clonotype turned up a few times. Antigen: not known. TCRdb independently ran MiXCR on the reads; one entry per CDR3 protein. The sample consists of around 300,000 distinct CDR3 sequences, around 25% of them appearing once. Trimming shortened V by 2 bases and J by 6 bases, and 17 bases separated the two germline ends. The CDR3 covers 16 residues. The germline V gene encodes CDR1 MDHEN and CDR2 SYDVKM. Whole-study results and caveats: CMV carriers with the relevant HLA were identified by cumulative public TCR beta family frequency. The study found HLA-C-restricted CMV-specific TCR beta clonotypes dominating the ex vivo response.

The clonotype was recovered from a human donor in good health (CMV status not recorded). Some clones in this sample may be carry-over from other donors' samples. V and J are TRBV28 and TRBJ1-5; possible D gene TRBD1, 5 bases. The material sequenced was cultured PBMCs, taken from culture after CMV antigen stimulation. The CDR3 nucleotides are TGTGCCAGCAGTTTAGCGTTCGCGGCAGGGTTTCAGCCCCAGCATTTT. This codes for CASSLAFAAGFQPQHF.